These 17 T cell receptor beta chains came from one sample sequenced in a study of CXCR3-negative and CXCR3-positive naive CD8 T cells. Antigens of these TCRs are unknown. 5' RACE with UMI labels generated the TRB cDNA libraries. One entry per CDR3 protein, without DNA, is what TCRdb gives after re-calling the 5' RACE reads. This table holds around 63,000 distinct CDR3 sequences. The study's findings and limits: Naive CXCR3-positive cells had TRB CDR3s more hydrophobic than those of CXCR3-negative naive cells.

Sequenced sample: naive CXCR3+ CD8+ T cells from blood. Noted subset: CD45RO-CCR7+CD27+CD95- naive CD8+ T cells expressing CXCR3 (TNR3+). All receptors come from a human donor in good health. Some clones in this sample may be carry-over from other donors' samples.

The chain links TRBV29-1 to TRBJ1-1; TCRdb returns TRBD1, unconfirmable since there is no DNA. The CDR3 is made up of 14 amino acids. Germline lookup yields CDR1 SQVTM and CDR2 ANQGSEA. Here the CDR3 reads CSVEIGALNTEAFF.

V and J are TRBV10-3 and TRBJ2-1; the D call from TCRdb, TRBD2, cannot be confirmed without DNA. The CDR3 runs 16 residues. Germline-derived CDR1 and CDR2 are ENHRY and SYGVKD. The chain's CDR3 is CAIGQIAGGPRNEQFF.

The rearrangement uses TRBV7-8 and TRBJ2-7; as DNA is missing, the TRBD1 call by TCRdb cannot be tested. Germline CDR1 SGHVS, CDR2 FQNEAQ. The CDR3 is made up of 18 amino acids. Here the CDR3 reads CASSLAVLRTGQGDEQYF.

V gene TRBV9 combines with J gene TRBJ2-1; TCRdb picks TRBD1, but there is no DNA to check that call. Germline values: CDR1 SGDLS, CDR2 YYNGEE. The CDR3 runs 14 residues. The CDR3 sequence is CASSGGPTYNEQFF.

The CDR3 sequence is CGSMGRAAIQETQYF. The chain carries TRBV6-2 or TRBV6-3 and TRBJ2-5; TCRdb's D gene call, TRBD1, goes unchecked for lack of DNA. The CDR3 contains 15 residues. Germline V gene sequence: CDR1 MNHEY, CDR2 SVGEGT.

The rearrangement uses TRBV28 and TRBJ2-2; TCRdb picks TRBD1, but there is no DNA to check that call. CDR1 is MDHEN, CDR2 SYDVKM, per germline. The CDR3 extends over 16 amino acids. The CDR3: CASTLRGGLLSGELFF.

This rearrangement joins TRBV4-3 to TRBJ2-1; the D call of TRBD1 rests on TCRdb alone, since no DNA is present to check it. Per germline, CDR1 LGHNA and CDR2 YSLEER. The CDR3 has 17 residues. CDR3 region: CASSLQGGAGAYNEQFF.

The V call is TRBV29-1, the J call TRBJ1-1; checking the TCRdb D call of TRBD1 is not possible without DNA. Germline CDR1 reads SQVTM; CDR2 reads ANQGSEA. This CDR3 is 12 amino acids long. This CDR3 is CSGTIRGTEAFF.

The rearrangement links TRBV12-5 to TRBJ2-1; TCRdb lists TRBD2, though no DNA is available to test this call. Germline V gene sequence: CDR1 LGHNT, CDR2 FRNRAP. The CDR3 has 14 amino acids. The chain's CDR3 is CASGLAGGPFEQFF. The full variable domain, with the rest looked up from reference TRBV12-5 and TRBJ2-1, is DARVTQTPRHKVTEMGQEVTMRCQPILGHNTVFWYRQTMMQGLELLAYFRNRAPLDDSGMPKDRFSAEMPDATLATLKIQPSEPRDSAVYFCASGLAGGPFEQFFGPGTRLTVL.

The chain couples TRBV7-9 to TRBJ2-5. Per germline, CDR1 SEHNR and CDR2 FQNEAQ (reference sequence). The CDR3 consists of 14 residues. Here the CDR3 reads CASSHPRSQETQYF.

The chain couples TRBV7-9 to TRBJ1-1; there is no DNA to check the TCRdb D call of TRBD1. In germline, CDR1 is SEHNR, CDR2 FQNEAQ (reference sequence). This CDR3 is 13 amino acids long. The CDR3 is CASSRQGLTEAFF.

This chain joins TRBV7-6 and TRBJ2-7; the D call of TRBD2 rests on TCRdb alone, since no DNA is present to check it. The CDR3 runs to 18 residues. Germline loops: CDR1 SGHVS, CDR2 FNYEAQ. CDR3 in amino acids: CASSPGTSGGLSSYEQYF.

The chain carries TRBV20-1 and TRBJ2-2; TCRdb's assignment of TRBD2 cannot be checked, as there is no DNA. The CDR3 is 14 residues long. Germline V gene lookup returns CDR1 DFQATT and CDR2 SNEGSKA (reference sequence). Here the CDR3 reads CSARLAGDLGELFF.

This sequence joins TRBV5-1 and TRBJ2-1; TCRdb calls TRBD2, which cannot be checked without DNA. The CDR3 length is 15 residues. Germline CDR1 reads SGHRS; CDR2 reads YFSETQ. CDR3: CASSFGETTYNEQFF.

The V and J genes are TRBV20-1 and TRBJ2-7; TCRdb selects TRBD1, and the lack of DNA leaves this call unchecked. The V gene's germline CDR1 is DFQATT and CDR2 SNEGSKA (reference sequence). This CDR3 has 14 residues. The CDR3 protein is CSARAGADFYEQYF.

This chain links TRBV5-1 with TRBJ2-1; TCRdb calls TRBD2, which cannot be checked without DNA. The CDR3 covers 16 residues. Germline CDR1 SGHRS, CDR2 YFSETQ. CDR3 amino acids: CASSPGVAGGYNEQFF.

CDR3 protein: CASGERGPGQPQHF. The chain has TRBV7-2 and TRBJ1-5; no DNA is available, so the TRBD1 call from TCRdb remains unchecked. The CDR3 loop spans 14 amino acids. CDR1 is SGHTA, CDR2 FQGNSA, per germline. The full variable domain, rest sourced from reference TRBV7-2 and TRBJ1-5, is GAGVSQSPSNKVTEKGKDVELRCDPISGHTALYWYRQSLGQGLEFLIYFQGNSAPDKSGLPSDRFSAERTGGSVSTLTIQRTQQEDSAVYLCASGERGPGQPQHFGDGTRLSIL.